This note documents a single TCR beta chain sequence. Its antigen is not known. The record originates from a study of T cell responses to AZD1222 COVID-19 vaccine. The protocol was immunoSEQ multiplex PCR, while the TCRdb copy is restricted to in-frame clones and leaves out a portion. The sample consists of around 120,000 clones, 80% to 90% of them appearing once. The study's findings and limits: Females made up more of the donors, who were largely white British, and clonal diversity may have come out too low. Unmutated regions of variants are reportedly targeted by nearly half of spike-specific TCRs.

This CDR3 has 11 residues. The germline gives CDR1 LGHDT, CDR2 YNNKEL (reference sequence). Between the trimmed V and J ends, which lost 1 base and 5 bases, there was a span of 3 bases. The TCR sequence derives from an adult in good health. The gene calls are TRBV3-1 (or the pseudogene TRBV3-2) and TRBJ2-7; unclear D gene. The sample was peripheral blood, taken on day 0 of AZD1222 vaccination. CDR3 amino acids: CASSQGHEQYF. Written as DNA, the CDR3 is TGTGCCAGCAGCCAAGGGCACGAGCAGTACTTC.